This T cell receptor (beta chain) was sequenced during a study of CD8+ T cells in alopecia areata. As regards this clone: What it binds is not known.

Study results and caveats: Scalp specimens additionally yield sequences from normal skin's resident alphabeta T cells. Mice showed clearer TCR sharing than patients did, a gap that was possibly HLA-related. Affected lesional scalp, above all in alopecia totalis/universalis, was more clonal than normal scalp.

CD4+ and CD8+ T cells were sorted from PBMCs. The authors extracted RNA and reverse transcribed it into cDNA as the sequencing template. Profiling relied on immunoSEQ multiplex PCR, and the TCRdb table lists in-frame clones only, not all of them. The sample includes 150,000 or so clones, over 80% seen only once; the top ten take more than 12%. CDR3 length equals 15 residues. With 4 bases clipped from V and 7 bases from J, the junction kept 10 bases outside the gene matches. Germline CDR1 and CDR2: SGHRS and YFSETQ. The receptor was isolated from a human donor with alopecia areata. The chain recombines TRBV5-1 with TRBJ2-1; 8 positions agree with TRBD2. The starting material was CD8+ T cells sorted from blood, obtained at week 0. Here the CDR3 DNA reads TGCGCCAGCAGCACGGAGCGGGAGCCCCGGAATGAGCAGTTCTTC. Translation: CASSTEREPRNEQFF.